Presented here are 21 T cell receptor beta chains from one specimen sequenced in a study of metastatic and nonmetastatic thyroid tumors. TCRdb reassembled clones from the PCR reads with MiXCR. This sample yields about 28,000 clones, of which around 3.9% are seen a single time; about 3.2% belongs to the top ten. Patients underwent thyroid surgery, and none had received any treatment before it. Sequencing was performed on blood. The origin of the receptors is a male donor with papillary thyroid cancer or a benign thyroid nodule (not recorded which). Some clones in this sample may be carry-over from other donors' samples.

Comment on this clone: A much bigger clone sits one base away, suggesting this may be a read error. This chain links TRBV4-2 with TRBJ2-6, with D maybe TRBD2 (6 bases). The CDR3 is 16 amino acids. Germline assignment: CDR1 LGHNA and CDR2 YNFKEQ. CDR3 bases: TGTGCCAGCAGCCAAGATAGCGGCTCTGGGGCCAACGTCCTGGCTTTC. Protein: CASSQDSGSGANVLAF.

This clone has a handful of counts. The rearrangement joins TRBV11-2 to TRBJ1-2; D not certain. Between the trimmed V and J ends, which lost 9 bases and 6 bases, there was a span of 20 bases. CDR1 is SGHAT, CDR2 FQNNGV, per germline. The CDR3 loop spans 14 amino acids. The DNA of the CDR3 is TGTGCCAGTCGTAGACCGGGCAGGTGGGATGGCTACACCTTC. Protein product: CASRRPGRWDGYTF.

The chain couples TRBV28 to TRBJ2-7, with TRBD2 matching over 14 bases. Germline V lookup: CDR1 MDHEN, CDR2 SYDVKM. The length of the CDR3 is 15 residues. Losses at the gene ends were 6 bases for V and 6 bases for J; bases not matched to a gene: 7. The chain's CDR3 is CASRMGLAGVGEQYF. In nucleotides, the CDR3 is TGTGCCAGCAGAATGGGACTAGCGGGAGTAGGCGAGCAGTACTTC.

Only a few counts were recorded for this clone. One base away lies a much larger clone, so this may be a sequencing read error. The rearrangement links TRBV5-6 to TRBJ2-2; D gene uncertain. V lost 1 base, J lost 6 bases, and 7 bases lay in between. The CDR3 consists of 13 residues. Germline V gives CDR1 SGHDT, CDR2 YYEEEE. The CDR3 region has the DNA TGTGCCAGCAGCTTGCCTATCGCCGGGGAGCTGTTTTTT. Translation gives CASSLPIAGELFF.

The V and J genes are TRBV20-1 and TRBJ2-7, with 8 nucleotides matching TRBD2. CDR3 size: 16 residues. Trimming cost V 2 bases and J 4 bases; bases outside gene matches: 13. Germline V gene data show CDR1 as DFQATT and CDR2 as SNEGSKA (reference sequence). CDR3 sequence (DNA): TGCAGTGCTAGACCTACGACTAGCGTAATCGGATACGAGCAGTACTTC. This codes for CSARPTTSVIGYEQYF.

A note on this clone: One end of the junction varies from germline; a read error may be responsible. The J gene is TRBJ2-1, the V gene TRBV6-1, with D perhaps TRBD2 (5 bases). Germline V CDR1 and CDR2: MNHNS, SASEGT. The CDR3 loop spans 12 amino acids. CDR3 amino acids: CASTQLRAERLF. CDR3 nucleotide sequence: TGTGCCAGCACTCAACTTAGGGCTGAGCGGTTATTC.

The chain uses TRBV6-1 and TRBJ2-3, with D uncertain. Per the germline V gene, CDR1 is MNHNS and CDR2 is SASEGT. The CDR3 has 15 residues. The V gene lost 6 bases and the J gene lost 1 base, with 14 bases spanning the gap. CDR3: CASSLKGRCTDTQYF. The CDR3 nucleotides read TGTGCCAGCAGCCTAAAGGGTAGGTGCACAGATACGCAGTATTTT.

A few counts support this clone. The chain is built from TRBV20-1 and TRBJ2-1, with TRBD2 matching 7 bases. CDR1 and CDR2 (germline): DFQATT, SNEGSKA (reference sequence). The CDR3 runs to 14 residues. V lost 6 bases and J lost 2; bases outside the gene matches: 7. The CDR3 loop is CSALTSEAYNEQFF. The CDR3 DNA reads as TGCAGTGCCCTCACTAGCGAAGCCTACAATGAGCAGTTCTTC.

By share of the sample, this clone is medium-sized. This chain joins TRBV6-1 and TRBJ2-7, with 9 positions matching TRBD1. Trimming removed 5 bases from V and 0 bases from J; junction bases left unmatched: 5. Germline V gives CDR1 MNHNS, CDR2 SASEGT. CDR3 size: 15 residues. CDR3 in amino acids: CASSYRDRDSYEQYF. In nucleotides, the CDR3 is TGTGCCAGCAGTTACCGGGACAGGGACTCCTACGAGCAGTACTTC.

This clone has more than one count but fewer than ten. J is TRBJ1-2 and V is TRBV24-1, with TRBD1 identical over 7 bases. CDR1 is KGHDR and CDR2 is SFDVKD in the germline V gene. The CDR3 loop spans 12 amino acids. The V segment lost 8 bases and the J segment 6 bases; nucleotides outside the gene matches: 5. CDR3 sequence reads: CATKVDRDGYTF. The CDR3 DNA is TGTGCCACCAAGGTAGACAGGGATGGCTACACCTTC.

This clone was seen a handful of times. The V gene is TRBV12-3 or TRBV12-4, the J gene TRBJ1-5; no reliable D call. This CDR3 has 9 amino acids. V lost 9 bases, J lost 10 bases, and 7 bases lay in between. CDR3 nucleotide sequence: TGTGCCAGTGGTCATCCCCAGCATTTT. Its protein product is CASGHPQHF.

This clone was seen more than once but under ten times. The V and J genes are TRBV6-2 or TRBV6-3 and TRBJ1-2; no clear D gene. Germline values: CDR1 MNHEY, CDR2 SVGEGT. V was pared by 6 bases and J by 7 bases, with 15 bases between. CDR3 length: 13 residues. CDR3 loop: CASRPADSSGYTF. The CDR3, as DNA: TGTGCCAGCAGGCCTGCTGATTCTTCTGGCTACACCTTC.

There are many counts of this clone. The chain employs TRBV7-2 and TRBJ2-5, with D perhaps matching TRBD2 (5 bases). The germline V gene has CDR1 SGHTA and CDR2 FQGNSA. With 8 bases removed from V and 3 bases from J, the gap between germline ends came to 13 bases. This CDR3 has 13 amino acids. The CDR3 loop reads CASSRVGEETQYF. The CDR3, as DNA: TGTGCCAGCTCCCGAGTCGGGGAAGAGACCCAGTACTTC.

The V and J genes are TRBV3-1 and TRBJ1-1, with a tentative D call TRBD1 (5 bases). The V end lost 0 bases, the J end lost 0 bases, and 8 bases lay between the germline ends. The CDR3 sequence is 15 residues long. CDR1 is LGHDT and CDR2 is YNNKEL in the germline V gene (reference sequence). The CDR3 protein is CASSQDAGMNTEAFF. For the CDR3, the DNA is TGTGCCAGCAGCCAAGATGCAGGGATGAACACTGAAGCTTTCTTT.

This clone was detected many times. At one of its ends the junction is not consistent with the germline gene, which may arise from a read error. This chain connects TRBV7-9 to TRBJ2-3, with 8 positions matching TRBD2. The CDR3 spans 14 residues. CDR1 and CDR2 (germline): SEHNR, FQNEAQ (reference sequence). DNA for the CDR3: TGTGCCAGCAGCTTATCCGGGCGCGGGGGGCGAGTGGATTTT. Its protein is CASSLSGRGGRVDF.

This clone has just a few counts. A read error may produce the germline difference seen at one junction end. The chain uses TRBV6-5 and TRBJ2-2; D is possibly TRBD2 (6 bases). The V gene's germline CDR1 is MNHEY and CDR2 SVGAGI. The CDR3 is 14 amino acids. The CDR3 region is CAGIYRGYTGDLFF. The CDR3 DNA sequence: TGTGCCGGCATTTATCGGGGGTACACCGGGGACCTGTTTTTT.

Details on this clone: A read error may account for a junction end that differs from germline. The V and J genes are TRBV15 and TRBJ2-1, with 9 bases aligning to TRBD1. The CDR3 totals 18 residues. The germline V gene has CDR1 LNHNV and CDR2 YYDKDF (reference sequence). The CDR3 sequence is CATNRVEGQGRSYNEQFF. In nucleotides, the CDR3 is TGTGCCACCAACAGAGTGGAGGGACAGGGAAGATCCTACAATGAGCAGTTCTTC.

This chain's CDR3 is CASSDRDRGYEQYF. CDR3 nucleotide sequence: TGTGCCAGCAGTGATAGAGACAGGGGTTACGAGCAGTACTTC. The chain uses TRBV6-1 and TRBJ2-7; 8 nucleotides agree with TRBD1. The CDR3 is 14 amino acids. Germline values: CDR1 MNHNS, CDR2 SASEGT. J gave up 4 bases and V 3 bases, and 5 bases lay outside the gene matches.

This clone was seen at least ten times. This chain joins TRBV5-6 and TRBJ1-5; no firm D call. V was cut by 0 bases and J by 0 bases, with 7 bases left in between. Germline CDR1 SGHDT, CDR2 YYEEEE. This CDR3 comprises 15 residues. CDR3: CASSLAGLSNQPQHF. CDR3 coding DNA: TGTGCCAGCAGCTTGGCCGGGCTTAGCAATCAGCCCCAGCATTTT.

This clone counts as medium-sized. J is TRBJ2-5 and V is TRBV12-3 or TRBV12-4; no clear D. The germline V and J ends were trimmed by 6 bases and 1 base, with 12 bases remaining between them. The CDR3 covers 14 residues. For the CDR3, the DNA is TGTGCCAGCAGGCCGCAGACCCTCCAAGAGACCCAGTACTTC. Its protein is CASRPQTLQETQYF.

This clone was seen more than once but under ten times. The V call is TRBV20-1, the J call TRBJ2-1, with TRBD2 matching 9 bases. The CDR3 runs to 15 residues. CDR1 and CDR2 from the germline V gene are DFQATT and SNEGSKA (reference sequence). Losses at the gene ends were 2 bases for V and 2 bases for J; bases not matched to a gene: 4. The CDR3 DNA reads TGCAGTGCTAGACTAGCGGGGTTACCCTACAATGAGCAGTTCTTC. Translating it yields CSARLAGLPYNEQFF.